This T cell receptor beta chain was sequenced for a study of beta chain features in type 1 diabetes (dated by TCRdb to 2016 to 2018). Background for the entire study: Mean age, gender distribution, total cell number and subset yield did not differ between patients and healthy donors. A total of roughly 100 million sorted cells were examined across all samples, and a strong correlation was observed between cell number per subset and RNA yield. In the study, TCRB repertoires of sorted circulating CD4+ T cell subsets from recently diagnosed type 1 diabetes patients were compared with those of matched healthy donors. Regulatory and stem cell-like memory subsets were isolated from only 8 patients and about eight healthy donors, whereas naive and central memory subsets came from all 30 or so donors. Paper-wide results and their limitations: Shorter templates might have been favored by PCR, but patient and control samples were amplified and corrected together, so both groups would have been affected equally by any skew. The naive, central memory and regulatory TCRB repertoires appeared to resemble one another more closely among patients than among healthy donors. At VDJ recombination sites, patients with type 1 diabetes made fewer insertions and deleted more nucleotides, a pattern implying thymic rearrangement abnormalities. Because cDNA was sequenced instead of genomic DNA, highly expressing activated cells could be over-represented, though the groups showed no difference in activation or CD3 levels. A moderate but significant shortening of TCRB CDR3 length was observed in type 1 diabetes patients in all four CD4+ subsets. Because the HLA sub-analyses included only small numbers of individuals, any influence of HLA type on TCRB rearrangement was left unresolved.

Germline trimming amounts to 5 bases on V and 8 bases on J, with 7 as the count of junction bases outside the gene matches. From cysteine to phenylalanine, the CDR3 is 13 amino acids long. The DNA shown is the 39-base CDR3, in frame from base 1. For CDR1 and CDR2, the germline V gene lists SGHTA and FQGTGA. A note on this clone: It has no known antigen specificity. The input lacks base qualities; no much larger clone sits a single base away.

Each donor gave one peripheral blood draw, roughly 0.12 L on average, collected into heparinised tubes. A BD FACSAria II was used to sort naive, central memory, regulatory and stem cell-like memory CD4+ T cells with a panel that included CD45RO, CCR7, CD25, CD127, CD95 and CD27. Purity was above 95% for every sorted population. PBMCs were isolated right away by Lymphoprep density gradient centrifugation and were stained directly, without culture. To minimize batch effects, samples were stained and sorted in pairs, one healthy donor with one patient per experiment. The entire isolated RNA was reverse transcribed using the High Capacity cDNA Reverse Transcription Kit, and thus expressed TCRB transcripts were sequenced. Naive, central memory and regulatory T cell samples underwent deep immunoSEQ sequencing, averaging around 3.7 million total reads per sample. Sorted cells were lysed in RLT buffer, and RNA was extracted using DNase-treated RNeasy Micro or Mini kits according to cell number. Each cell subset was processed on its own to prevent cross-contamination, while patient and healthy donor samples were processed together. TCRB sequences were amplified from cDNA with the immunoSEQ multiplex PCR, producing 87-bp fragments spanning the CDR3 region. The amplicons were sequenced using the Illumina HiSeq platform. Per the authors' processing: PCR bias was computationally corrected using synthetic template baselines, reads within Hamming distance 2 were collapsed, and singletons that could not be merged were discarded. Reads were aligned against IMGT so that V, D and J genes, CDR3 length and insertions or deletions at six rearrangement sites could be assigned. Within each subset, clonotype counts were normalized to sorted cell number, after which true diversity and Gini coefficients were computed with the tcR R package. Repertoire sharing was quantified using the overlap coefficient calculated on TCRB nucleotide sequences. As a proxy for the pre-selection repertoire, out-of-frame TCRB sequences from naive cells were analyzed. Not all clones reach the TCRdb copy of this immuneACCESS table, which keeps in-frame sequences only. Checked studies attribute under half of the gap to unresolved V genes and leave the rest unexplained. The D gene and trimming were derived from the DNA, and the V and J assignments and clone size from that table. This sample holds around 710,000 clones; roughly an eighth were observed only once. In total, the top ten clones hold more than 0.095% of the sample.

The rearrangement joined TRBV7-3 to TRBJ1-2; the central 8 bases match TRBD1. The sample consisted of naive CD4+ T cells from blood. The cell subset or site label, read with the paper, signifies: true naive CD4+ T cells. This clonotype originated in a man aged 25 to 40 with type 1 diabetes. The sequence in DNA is TGTGCCAGCAGCCGCGGACAGGGAAACGGCTACACCTTC. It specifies CASSRGQGNGYTF.